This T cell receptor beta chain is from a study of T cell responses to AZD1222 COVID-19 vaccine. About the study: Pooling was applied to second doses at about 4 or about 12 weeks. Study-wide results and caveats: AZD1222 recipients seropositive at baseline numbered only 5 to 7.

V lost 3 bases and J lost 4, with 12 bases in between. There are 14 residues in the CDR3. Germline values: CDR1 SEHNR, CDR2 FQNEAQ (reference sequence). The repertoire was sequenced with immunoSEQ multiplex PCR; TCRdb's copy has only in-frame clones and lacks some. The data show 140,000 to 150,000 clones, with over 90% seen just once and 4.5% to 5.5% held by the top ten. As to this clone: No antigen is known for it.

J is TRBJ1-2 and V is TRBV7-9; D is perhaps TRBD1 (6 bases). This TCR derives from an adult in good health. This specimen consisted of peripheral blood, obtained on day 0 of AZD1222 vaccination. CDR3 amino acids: CASSFLSRGYGYTF. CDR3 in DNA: TGTGCCAGCAGCTTTTTATCCAGGGGCTATGGCTACACCTTC.